This TCR beta chain was obtained from a study of shared clonotypes between healthy human individuals. The CDR3 length is 16 residues. The V segment lost 3 bases and the J segment 4 bases; nucleotides outside the gene matches: 11. CDR1 is SGDLS, CDR2 YYNGEE, per germline. Naive CD8 cells comprised CD45RO-negative, CCR7-positively selected cells, excluding terminally differentiated effector memory CD45RA+ cells. Study results and limitations: Incompleteness in sorted-subset sequencing, despite large depth, was shown by rarefaction.

Turning to this clone: Its antigen remains unknown.

Sequencing was performed with immunoSEQ multiplex PCR; in TCRdb, only in-frame clones are kept and a portion is missing. The table has about 2.1 million clones, about 93% seen once. This TCR was recovered from a man between 18 and 35 years old in good health. Some clones in this sample may be carry-over from other donors' samples. The rearrangement links TRBV9 to TRBJ2-7; 9 bases line up with TRBD1. Sequencing was performed on naive CD8+ T cells from PBMCs. CDR3 residues: CASSGGAGTGLYEQYF. Here the CDR3 DNA reads TGTGCCAGCAGCGGGGGCGCGGGGACAGGGCTATACGAGCAGTACTTC. The whole variable domain, remainder taken from reference TRBV9 and TRBJ2-7, is DSGVTQTPKHLITATGQRVTLRCSPRSGDLSVYWYQQSLDQGLQFLIQYYNGEERAKGNILERFSAQQFPDLHSELNLSSLELGDSALYFCASSGGAGTGLYEQYFGPGTRLTVT.